This T cell receptor (beta chain) was captured in a study of post-analysis software for immune sequencing data. Germline CDR1 and CDR2: SGHRS and YFSETQ. The CDR3 is made up of 16 amino acids. The study's findings and limits: Samples sharing a preparation batch grouped tightly together when assessed by F measure. Four to six TRBV segments were more frequent in patients than controls; TRBV5-6, TRBV5-1 and TRBV20-1 belonged to this group.

The library was made from cDNA and included unique molecular identifiers. TCRdb ran MiXCR on the PCR reads and lists one entry per CDR3 protein. The sample holds hundreds of thousands of distinct CDR3 sequences, about 27% seen once. This clonotype was seen only once. Its antigen is unidentified. Sequence at one end of the junction differs from germline and may be a read error. This TCR came from a girl under 18 with multiple sclerosis. J is TRBJ1-6 and V is TRBV5-1; weak D call: TRBD1 (6 bases). Sequencing used blood. This CDR3 reads CASSLVGGQTNSPPHF. DNA of the CDR3: TGCGCCAGCAGCTTGGTCGGGGGGCAGACGAATTCACCCCCCCACTTT.